This TCR beta chain was sequenced for a study of T cells after yellow fever vaccination. TCRdb analysed the 5' RACE reads with MiXCR anew, one entry per CDR3 protein. The sample shows around 610,000 distinct CDR3 sequences, 13% of them seen only once. Germline lookup yields CDR1 MNHEY and CDR2 SVGAGI. The CDR3 extends over 15 amino acids. V gave up 4 bases and J gave up 3 bases, with 15 bases separating them. This chain links TRBV6-5 with TRBJ1-2; tentative D call: TRBD1 (5 bases). This receptor was obtained from a man aged 30 to 39 who received the YFV17D yellow fever vaccine. Sequences were derived from PBMCs, sampled on the day of the yellow fever booster vaccination. The CDR3 bases are TGTGCCAGCAGTTCCTCGATCCGGGGGGACTATGGCTACACCTTC. It is translated as CASSSSIRGDYGYTF.